The 20 T cell receptor beta chains given below trace back to one sample, sequenced in a study of T cell clonotyping in hematopoietic cell transplantation. The time point is: recipient sample about 28 days before transplant, after cytoreduction. Here immunoSEQ multiplex PCR was the method, and the copy in TCRdb shows in-frame clones only, minus some. The data show tens of thousands of clones, with around 96% seen just once and roughly 1.5% held by the top ten. Sequencing used peripheral blood mononuclear cells, obtained before stem cell transplant. Source of these receptors: a woman aged 45-65 years with acute myeloid leukemia. Some clones in this sample may be carry-over from other donors' samples.

This rearrangement joins TRBV9 to TRBJ1-2, with D unresolved. CDR3 length equals 13 residues. Trimming left V 3 bases short and J 8 bases short, with 14 bases between. CDR1 is SGDLS and CDR2 is YYNGEE in the germline V gene. CDR3 in DNA: TGTGCCAGCAGCGGAGAACCCGGCCGGGGCTACACCTTC. Protein sequence: CASSGEPGRGYTF.

The V gene is TRBV6-1, the J gene TRBJ1-1; D remains ambiguous. V was clipped by 2 bases and J by 1 base, with 5 bases between them. Germline V lookup: CDR1 MNHNS, CDR2 SASEGT. The length of the CDR3 is 13 residues. The CDR3 DNA sequence: TGTGCCAGCAGTGAATTGAGGAACACTGAAGCTTTCTTT. Translated, it gives CASSELRNTEAFF.

This clone was observed once. This chain links TRBV28 with TRBJ2-7, with D unclear. Trimming removed 6 bases from V and 5 bases from J, with 8 bases in between. Germline assignment: CDR1 MDHEN and CDR2 SYDVKM. This CDR3 spans 11 amino acids. This chain's CDR3 is CASRGYDEQYF. CDR3 coding DNA: TGTGCCAGCAGGGGGTACGACGAGCAGTACTTC.

The V gene is TRBV11-3, the J gene TRBJ2-3; D is unclear. V lost 1 base, J lost 4 bases, and 3 bases lay in between. The CDR3 has 12 amino acids. Germline-derived CDR1 and CDR2 are SGHNT and YENEEA. CDR3 sequence reads: CASSLVSDTQYF. CDR3 nucleotides: TGTGCCAGCAGCTTAGTCTCAGATACGCAGTATTTT.

V and J are TRBV28 and TRBJ1-5, with D unclear. This CDR3 spans 12 amino acids. In germline, CDR1 is MDHEN, CDR2 SYDVKM. Trimming stripped 1 base from V and 7 bases from J, with 5 bases between. CDR3 nucleotide sequence: TGTGCCAGCAGTTTATTGAGGCAGCCCCAGCATTTT. Its protein is CASSLLRQPQHF.

V is TRBV7-2 and J is TRBJ2-5; 8 bases map to TRBD1. With 4 bases clipped from V and 5 bases from J, the junction kept 9 bases outside the gene matches. The germline V gene has CDR1 SGHTA and CDR2 FQGNSA. This CDR3 has 15 amino acids. The CDR3 loop reads CASSSPGQGGETQYF. The CDR3 bases are TGTGCCAGCAGCTCCCCCGGACAGGGTGGGGAGACCCAGTACTTC.

This clone occurred once. The V gene is TRBV29-1, the J gene TRBJ2-1; D is tentatively TRBD1 or TRBD2 (5 bases each). CDR1 and CDR2 (germline): SQVTM, ANQGSEA. This CDR3 spans 10 amino acids. The V gene lost 8 bases and the J gene lost 6 bases, with 8 bases spanning the gap. The CDR3 spells CSIGTNEQFF. CDR3 bases: TGCAGCATAGGGACCAATGAGCAGTTCTTC.

This sequence joins TRBV29-1 and TRBJ1-5; 7 nucleotides align to TRBD1. Germline V gives CDR1 SQVTM, CDR2 ANQGSEA. V gave up 4 bases and J gave up 4 bases; unmatched junction bases: 4. The CDR3 sequence is 13 residues long. This CDR3 reads CSVAGTANQPQHF. In DNA, the CDR3 is TGCAGCGTTGCCGGGACAGCAAATCAGCCCCAGCATTTT. Full variable domain (rest looked up from reference TRBV29-1 and TRBJ1-5): SAVISQKPSRDICQRGTSLTIQCQVDSQVTMMFWYRQQPGQSLTLIATANQGSEATYESGFVIDKFPISRPNLTFSTLTVSNMSPEDSSIYLCSVAGTANQPQHFGDGTRLSIL.

The gene calls are TRBV5-1 and TRBJ2-7, with D possibly matching TRBD1 (6 bases). Germline values: CDR1 SGHRS, CDR2 YFSETQ. CDR3 length: 14 residues. V lost 4 bases and J lost 2, with 13 bases in between. CDR3 protein: CASSPTGFPYEQYF. The CDR3, as DNA: TGCGCCAGCAGCCCAACAGGGTTCCCCTACGAGCAGTACTTC.

This sequence joins TRBV2 and TRBJ2-7, with D maybe TRBD2 (5 bases). The V gene's germline CDR1 is SNHLY and CDR2 FYNNEI. The germline V and J ends were trimmed by 8 bases and 7 bases, with 18 bases remaining between them. The CDR3 sequence is 13 residues long. CDR3 nucleotides: TGTGCCAGCCTGTCGGACGGGGTGTATGAGCAGTACTTC. It translates to CASLSDGVYEQYF.

The rearrangement links TRBV11-1 to TRBJ2-7; D ambiguous. Germline lookup yields CDR1 SGHAT and CDR2 FQDESV (reference sequence). The V gene lost 2 bases and the J gene lost 2 bases, with 4 bases spanning the gap. The CDR3 sequence is 12 residues long. CDR3 DNA: TGTGCCAGCAGCTTAAGCACCTACGAGCAGTACTTC. As protein: CASSLSTYEQYF.

The chain employs TRBV5-1 and TRBJ2-1, with D tentatively TRBD2 (6 bases). V lost 0 bases, J lost 7 bases, and 8 bases lay in between. Germline V gene lookup returns CDR1 SGHRS and CDR2 YFSETQ. The CDR3 has 13 residues. CDR3 in amino acids: CASSLGGTNEQFF. The CDR3 DNA reads TGCGCCAGCAGCTTGGGCGGGACGAATGAGCAGTTCTTC.

The J gene is TRBJ2-1, the V gene TRBV27, with 10 bases that match TRBD2. Looked up from germline, CDR1 is MNHEY and CDR2 is SMNVEV (reference sequence). This CDR3 region has 16 residues. After removal of 3 bases from V and 2 bases from J, the junction contained 4 bases not matched to a gene. In DNA form, the CDR3 reads TGTGCCAGCAGTTTCTCCAGCGGGAGGGCCTACAATGAGCAGTTCTTC. This translates into CASSFSSGRAYNEQFF.

The chain has TRBV30 and TRBJ2-7; perhaps D is TRBD1 or TRBD2 (6 bases each). There are 15 residues in the CDR3. Trimming stripped 8 bases from V and 2 bases from J, with 22 bases between. Per the germline V gene, CDR1 is GTSNPN and CDR2 is SVGIG (reference sequence). The CDR3 DNA is TGTGCCACCCAGGGGAAAGGTGCGGGGACCTACGAGCAGTACTTC. Protein product: CATQGKGAGTYEQYF.

This chain links TRBV6-4 with TRBJ2-2; D uncertain. Trimming shortened V by 5 bases and J by 1 base, and 5 bases separated the two germline ends. The CDR3 is 13 amino acids. Germline-derived CDR1 and CDR2 are MRHNA and SNTAGT. This CDR3 reads CASSRENTGELFF. The CDR3 DNA sequence: TGTGCCAGCAGTAGGGAGAACACCGGGGAGCTGTTTTTT.

V gene TRBV7-2 combines with J gene TRBJ1-2; D is uncertain. Trimming removed 0 bases from V and 7 bases from J, with 15 bases in between. CDR1 is SGHTA and CDR2 is FQGNSA in the germline V gene. CDR3 length equals 15 residues. The CDR3 loop is CASSLAQRGRGGYTF. The CDR3 DNA follows: TGTGCCAGCAGCTTAGCGCAACGGGGTAGAGGTGGCTACACCTTC.

The V gene is TRBV5-1, the J gene TRBJ1-3, with D perhaps TRBD1 (5 bases). V lost 3 bases and J lost 0, with 10 bases in between. The V gene's germline CDR1 is SGHRS and CDR2 YFSETQ. CDR3 length equals 15 residues. The CDR3 nucleotides are TGCGCCAGCAGCTGGGGACGGCACTCTGGAAACACCATATATTTT. It specifies CASSWGRHSGNTIYF.

V and J are TRBV25-1 and TRBJ1-2, with 9 bases aligning to TRBD1. J gave up 13 bases and V 6 bases, and 6 bases lay outside the gene matches. This CDR3 is 11 amino acids long. Germline V gives CDR1 MGHDK, CDR2 SYGVNS. The CDR3 reads CASRRGTGLTF. CDR3 DNA: TGTGCCAGCAGGAGAGGGACAGGGCTCACCTTC.

The genes are TRBV29-1 and TRBJ2-1; no clear D. With 6 bases removed from V and 8 bases from J, the gap between germline ends came to 11 bases. CDR3 length: 11 residues. CDR1 is SQVTM, CDR2 ANQGSEA, per germline. CDR3 DNA sequence: TGCAGCGTACGACGCGGCCATGAGCAGTTCTTC. This sequence encodes CSVRRGHEQFF.

V usage is TRBV29-1 and J usage is TRBJ1-2; TRBD1 agrees at 9 bases. This CDR3 comprises 14 residues. The V segment lost 7 bases and the J segment 10 bases; nucleotides outside the gene matches: 16. Looked up from germline, CDR1 is SQVTM and CDR2 is ANQGSEA. CDR3 nucleotide sequence: TGCAGCGCGGGAAAAAGGGACAGGGTCGGGTCCTACACCTTC. This encodes CSAGKRDRVGSYTF.